This entry lists 25 T cell receptor beta chains sequenced from one sample in a study of T cell clones after liver transplantation. Data came from immunoSEQ multiplex PCR; TCRdb stores just in-frame clones and leaves some out. The table includes under 55,000 clones, 70% to 90% detected once. The sequences come from CD4+ T cells from blood, collected 24 months after liver transplant. These receptors were obtained from a human patient who received a liver transplant. Among the T cells, some may be from the graft donor.

This sequence joins TRBV6-5 and TRBJ1-1; D is possibly TRBD1 (5 bases). Germline V CDR1 and CDR2: MNHEY, SVGAGI. The ends were cut back, 7 bases at V and 4 bases at J, with 13 bases in the middle. This CDR3 region has 13 residues. The CDR3 here is CASKGRDLTEAFF. As DNA, the CDR3 is TGTGCCAGCAAAGGAAGGGACCTCACTGAAGCTTTCTTT.

V gene TRBV9 combines with J gene TRBJ2-1; possible D gene TRBD1, 5 bases. With 0 bases removed from V and 7 bases from J, the gap between germline ends came to 14 bases. Germline V gene lookup returns CDR1 SGDLS and CDR2 YYNGEE. The CDR3 sequence is 15 residues long. CDR3 region: CASSVEGPGRNEQFF. In nucleotides, the CDR3 is TGTGCCAGCAGCGTAGAAGGACCAGGGCGGAATGAGCAGTTCTTC.

V gene TRBV7-3 combines with J gene TRBJ2-2; D uncertain. CDR1 is SGHTA and CDR2 is FQGTGA in the germline V gene. The CDR3 has 14 residues. V was cut by 4 bases and J by 8 bases, with 14 bases left in between. The CDR3 DNA reads TGTGCCAGCAGCTCCCTTATGGCACAAGGGGAGCTGTTTTTT. It translates to CASSSLMAQGELFF.

The chain is built from TRBV2 and TRBJ1-5; the match to TRBD1 covers 7 bases. Germline V gene lookup returns CDR1 SNHLY and CDR2 FYNNEI. This CDR3 has 15 residues. V dropped 4 bases and J dropped 0; count of bases not matched to a gene: 3. As DNA, the CDR3 is TGTGCCAGCAGTGCCGGGACAGCTAGCAATCAGCCCCAGCATTTT. Residues: CASSAGTASNQPQHF.

The table lists this clone with a count of one. This chain connects TRBV5-5 to TRBJ1-4; D gene unclear. Looked up from germline, CDR1 is SGHKS and CDR2 is YYEKEE (reference sequence). The CDR3 consists of 12 residues. V was shortened by 0 bases and J by 10 bases, with 7 bases between the two germline ends. The CDR3, as DNA: TGTGCCAGCAGCTTGGAGGGCGCAAAACTGTTTTTT. Translating it yields CASSLEGAKLFF.

The CDR3, as DNA: TGCGCCAGCAGCGAAGGGGGAACGTACGACGAGCAGTACTTC. Translation: CASSEGGTYDEQYF. The V call is TRBV4-1, the J call TRBJ2-7; D might be TRBD1 (6 bases). This CDR3 spans 14 amino acids. Between the trimmed V and J ends, which lost 5 bases and 5 bases, there was a span of 16 bases. CDR1 is MGHRA and CDR2 is YSYEKL in the germline V gene.

The chain couples TRBV5-1 to TRBJ1-1; TRBD1 aligns across 7 bases. In germline, CDR1 is SGHRS, CDR2 YFSETQ. The CDR3 extends over 16 amino acids. J lost 4 bases, V lost 4 bases, and 13 bases had no gene match. The CDR3 reads CASSHPGGGGITEAFF. As DNA, the CDR3 is TGCGCCAGCAGCCACCCTGGAGGGGGCGGGATCACTGAAGCTTTCTTT.

The V call is TRBV2, the J call TRBJ2-7; D is perhaps TRBD1 (7 bases). CDR1 and CDR2 from the germline V gene are SNHLY and FYNNEI. Trimming removed 8 bases at V and 3 bases at J, with 17 bases between. The CDR3 has 14 amino acids. CDR3 DNA: TGTGCCAGCGGCGGGACAGAGGCAAACTACGAGCAGTACTTC. Translation: CASGGTEANYEQYF.

The rearrangement joins TRBV5-1 to TRBJ2-1, with D possibly matching TRBD2 (5 bases). Germline CDR1 SGHRS, CDR2 YFSETQ. This CDR3 has 15 residues. V shed 1 base and J shed 9 bases, with 17 bases lying between them. CDR3 protein: CASSLMMGSTGEQFF. DNA for the CDR3: TGCGCCAGCAGCTTGATGATGGGGAGTACGGGTGAGCAGTTCTTC.

This clone has only a few counts. The chain couples TRBV20-1 to TRBJ2-1, with TRBD2 matching 10 bases. CDR1 DFQATT and CDR2 SNEGSKA come from the germline V gene (reference sequence). The V gene end was trimmed by 1 base and the J gene end by 15 bases; junction bases not matched to a gene: 3. The length of the CDR3 is 11 residues. The CDR3 loop reads CSARVGTSVFF. The CDR3 coding sequence is TGCAGTGCTAGAGTGGGGACTAGCGTGTTCTTC.

This chain links TRBV6-1 with TRBJ1-4; D gene unclear. CDR1 MNHNS and CDR2 SASEGT come from the germline V gene. The CDR3 is made up of 13 amino acids. Trimming removed 7 bases from V and 8 bases from J, with 14 bases in between. The CDR3 loop reads CASTSRPGEKLFF. In DNA form, the CDR3 reads TGTGCCAGCACCAGCCGGCCGGGGGAAAAACTGTTTTTT.

The chain uses TRBV5-1 and TRBJ1-6; 8 nucleotides match TRBD1. J lost 7 bases, V lost 4 bases, and 7 bases had no gene match. Germline CDR1 and CDR2: SGHRS and YFSETQ. This CDR3 region has 15 residues. Here the CDR3 DNA reads TGCGCCAGCAGCGAACCCGGGACAGGAAATTCACCCCTCCACTTT. It translates to CASSEPGTGNSPLHF. The variable domain in full, completed from reference TRBV5-1 and TRBJ1-6, reads KAGVTQTPRYLIKTRGQQVTLSCSPISGHRSVSWYQQTPGQGLQFLFEYFSETQRNKGNFPGRFSGRQFSNSRSEMNVSTLELGDSALYLCASSEPGTGNSPLHFGNGTRLTVT.

This clone was recorded once. The chain couples TRBV19 to TRBJ1-5, with D possibly TRBD1 on 6 matching bases. Germline loops: CDR1 LNHDA, CDR2 SQIVND (reference sequence). The CDR3 totals 17 residues. Between the trimmed V and J ends, which lost 4 bases and 2 bases, there was a span of 18 bases. The chain's CDR3 is CASSTYQGTTGNQPQHF. CDR3 sequence (DNA): TGTGCCAGTAGTACATATCAGGGGACCACCGGCAATCAGCCCCAGCATTTT.

The rearrangement links TRBV7-2 to TRBJ2-2, with TRBD2 matching 12 bases. This CDR3 has 16 amino acids. V was clipped by 1 base and J by 4 bases; unmatched bases: 1. From germline, CDR1 is SGHTA and CDR2 FQGNSA. The CDR3 bases are TGTGCCAGCAGCTTAGGACTAGCGGGAGTCACCGGGGAGCTGTTTTTT. It yields the protein CASSLGLAGVTGELFF.

The chain employs TRBV28 and TRBJ2-2; the match to TRBD2 covers 8 bases. J gave up 0 bases and V 6 bases, and 6 bases lay outside the gene matches. The germline CDR1 and CDR2 sequences are MDHEN and SYDVKM. The CDR3 is 16 amino acids. In DNA form, the CDR3 reads TGTGCCAGCAGCCCCAGCGGGAGAGCGAACACCGGGGAGCTGTTTTTT. Translated, it gives CASSPSGRANTGELFF.

The V gene is TRBV7-9, the J gene TRBJ2-3; maybe TRBD2 (6 bases). The CDR3 has 11 residues. Trimming stripped 7 bases from V and 11 bases from J, with 13 bases between. The germline V gene has CDR1 SEHNR and CDR2 FQNEAQ (reference sequence). The CDR3 spells CASTLGGVQYF. The CDR3, as DNA: TGTGCCAGCACCCTAGGCGGGGTGCAGTATTTT.

The J gene is TRBJ1-1, the V gene TRBV7-3; a weak D match, TRBD1 (6 bases). V gave up 5 bases and J gave up 0 bases, with 13 bases separating them. This CDR3 has 15 amino acids. The germline CDR1 and CDR2 sequences are SGHTA and FQGTGA. The CDR3, as DNA: TGTGCCAGCAGCAGAGCCGGGACAATGAACACTGAAGCTTTCTTT. Its protein product is CASSRAGTMNTEAFF. Complete variable domain (other parts from reference TRBV7-3 and TRBJ1-1): GAGVSQTPSNKVTEKGKYVELRCDPISGHTALYWYRQSLGQGPEFLIYFQGTGAADDSGLPNDRFFAVRPEGSVSTLKIQRTERGDSAVYLCASSRAGTMNTEAFFGQGTRLTVV.

The chain couples TRBV5-1 to TRBJ1-6; TRBD1 agrees at 8 bases. V shed 3 bases and J 10 bases; nucleotides not matched to a gene: 15. The CDR3 is made up of 17 amino acids. The germline V gene has CDR1 SGHRS and CDR2 YFSETQ. CDR3 sequence (DNA): TGCGCCAGCAGCTCCTTCCCCGGACAGGGCAATGGATCACCCCTCCACTTT. This sequence encodes CASSSFPGQGNGSPLHF.

The rearrangement links TRBV30 to TRBJ1-1; D is perhaps TRBD1 (5 bases). Trimming left V 3 bases short and J 1 base short, with 12 bases between. The CDR3 spans 14 residues. CDR1 is GTSNPN and CDR2 is SVGIG in the germline V gene (reference sequence). CDR3: CAWSFGRGNTEAFF. The CDR3 nucleotides are TGTGCCTGGAGCTTTGGTAGGGGGAACACTGAAGCTTTCTTT.

The chain employs TRBV19 and TRBJ1-1; D gene ambiguous. The CDR3 is 14 residues long. Germline CDR1 and CDR2: LNHDA and SQIVND (reference sequence). Between the trimmed V and J ends, which lost 0 bases and 6 bases, there was a span of 11 bases. CDR3 sequence reads: CASSIDGGNPEAFF. The DNA of the CDR3 is TGTGCCAGTAGTATAGACGGCGGCAACCCTGAAGCTTTCTTT. Complete variable domain (other parts from reference TRBV19 and TRBJ1-1): DGGITQSPKYLFRKEGQNVTLSCEQNLNHDAMYWYRQDPGQGLRLIYYSQIVNDFQKGDIAEGYSVSREKKESFPLTVTSAQKNPTAFYLCASSIDGGNPEAFFGQGTRLTVV.

This chain links TRBV2 with TRBJ1-2; D remains ambiguous. V lost 0 bases, J lost 8 bases, and 10 bases lay in between. Germline-derived CDR1 and CDR2 are SNHLY and FYNNEI. The CDR3 length is 13 residues. The DNA of the CDR3 is TGTGCCAGCAGTGAAGCAAACGGCGGGGGCTACACCTTC. Residues: CASSEANGGGYTF.

In nucleotides, the CDR3 is TGTGCCTGGGCTTGGGCGACTGGAAACACCATATATTTT. Translating gives CAWAWATGNTIYF. This chain joins TRBV30 and TRBJ1-3; D is undetermined. Trimming shortened V by 5 bases and J by 2 bases, and 10 bases separated the two germline ends. This CDR3 spans 13 amino acids. Germline CDR1 reads GTSNPN; CDR2 reads SVGIG (reference sequence). The full variable domain, with the rest looked up from reference TRBV30 and TRBJ1-3, is SQTIHQWPATLVQPVGSPLSLECTVEGTSNPNLYWYRQAAGRGLQLLFYSVGIGQISSEVPQNLSASRPQDRQFILSSKKLLLSDSGFYLCAWAWATGNTIYFGEGSWLTVV.

This chain joins TRBV5-1 and TRBJ2-3; D gene unclear. This CDR3 region has 16 residues. The V end was cut by 3 bases, the J end by 0 bases, with 14 bases between. Germline values: CDR1 SGHRS, CDR2 YFSETQ. In DNA, the CDR3 is TGCGCCAGCAGCTCCGACGGCCGCCGGAGCACAGATACGCAGTATTTT. It specifies CASSSDGRRSTDTQYF.

The chain is built from TRBV15 and TRBJ1-1, with a tentative D call TRBD1 (6 bases). CDR3 length: 17 amino acids. The V gene's germline CDR1 is LNHNV and CDR2 YYDKDF (reference sequence). Trimming stripped 0 bases from V and 4 bases from J, with 18 bases between. CDR3 protein: CATSRDDVTGRATEAFF. The CDR3 DNA reads as TGTGCCACCAGCAGAGATGATGTTACAGGGAGGGCCACTGAAGCTTTCTTT.

This chain links TRBV7-9 with TRBJ2-4, with D unresolved. The length of the CDR3 is 17 residues. Per the germline V gene, CDR1 is SEHNR and CDR2 is FQNEAQ (reference sequence). Trimming pared 3 bases from V and 3 bases from J, leaving 18 bases between. CDR3 protein: CASSFWGSHLGKNIQYF. The CDR3 DNA is TGTGCCAGCAGCTTTTGGGGATCCCACCTAGGCAAAAACATTCAGTACTTC.